A single sample is the source of the 13 T cell receptor beta chains below, sequenced in a study of T-cell memory formation after mild COVID-19. TCRdb itself ran the 5' RACE reads through MiXCR, one entry per CDR3 protein. The sample has roughly 340,000 distinct CDR3 sequences, 20% to 25% seen once. Sequences were obtained from PBMCs or a T cell subset sorted from them (not recorded which). These receptors were collected from a man aged 18 to 29 who had mild COVID-19 (a few samples of this study predate the infection). Cell type and time point are not known.

The chain links TRBV12-3 or TRBV12-4 to TRBJ2-2; 7 bases align to TRBD2. The trim removed 7 bases at V and 2 bases at J, leaving 10 bases unmatched. This CDR3 spans 16 amino acids. CDR3 nucleotides: TGTGCCAGCACTGTGCCCACGGGGGGAAACACCGGGGAGCTGTTTTTT. Amino acids: CASTVPTGGNTGELFF.

The chain recombines TRBV6-5 with TRBJ1-1, with D uncertain. CDR1 and CDR2 from the germline V gene are MNHEY and SVGAGI. V lost 5 bases and J 0 bases, leaving 13 bases between the germline ends. The CDR3 has 15 residues. The CDR3 sequence is CASSPSGGLNTEAFF. The DNA for the CDR3 is TGTGCCAGCAGTCCCTCGGGAGGCCTGAACACTGAAGCTTTCTTT.

The chain recombines TRBV12-3 or TRBV12-4 with TRBJ2-1; D not resolved. Trimming removed 8 bases at V and 2 bases at J, with 4 bases between. This CDR3 region has 11 residues. The CDR3 DNA is TGTGCCAGCGGGCCCTACAATGAGCAGTTCTTC. Translation gives CASGPYNEQFF.

This clonotype occurred a few times. The rearrangement uses TRBV10-3 and TRBJ2-3; D not resolved. This CDR3 is 14 amino acids long. V shed 7 bases and J shed 1 base, with 12 bases lying between them. Germline CDR1 and CDR2: ENHRY and SYGVKD. The CDR3 is CAITESAGTDTQYF. In DNA form, the CDR3 reads TGTGCCATCACCGAATCGGCGGGCACAGATACGCAGTATTTT.

This clonotype was detected only a few times. This sequence joins TRBV9 and TRBJ1-1; the D is unclear. The ends were cut back, 0 bases at V and 1 base at J, with 10 bases in the middle. The CDR3 totals 15 residues. CDR1 and CDR2 (germline): SGDLS, YYNGEE. The CDR3 loop reads CASSVDGVTNTEAFF. CDR3 DNA sequence: TGTGCCAGCAGCGTAGATGGGGTGACGAACACTGAAGCTTTCTTT. Looking up the rest from reference TRBV9 and TRBJ1-1 gives the full variable domain: DSGVTQTPKHLITATGQRVTLRCSPRSGDLSVYWYQQSLDQGLQFLIQYYNGEERAKGNILERFSAQQFPDLHSELNLSSLELGDSALYFCASSVDGVTNTEAFFGQGTRLTVV.

This clonotype was seen only a few times. The chain joins TRBV6-4 to TRBJ2-1; D possibly corresponds to TRBD1 (6 bases). The germline V gene has CDR1 MRHNA and CDR2 SNTAGT. CDR3 length: 13 residues. Trimming cost V 3 bases and J 6 bases, with 9 bases left between them. The CDR3: CASSEEQGNEQFF. CDR3 DNA: TGTGCCAGCAGTGAAGAACAGGGCAATGAGCAGTTCTTC.

This clonotype was seen a few times. The chain is built from TRBV4-3 and TRBJ2-1, with TRBD1 matching over 9 bases. Trimming took 0 bases from V and 3 from J; bases not matched to a gene: 6. From germline, CDR1 is LGHNA and CDR2 YSLEER. The CDR3 is made up of 17 amino acids. The CDR3 sequence: CASSQDETGGDYNEQFF. The CDR3 DNA is TGCGCCAGCAGCCAAGATGAAACAGGGGGCGACTACAATGAGCAGTTCTTC.

This sequence joins TRBV4-3 and TRBJ1-2; D remains ambiguous. The ends were cut back, 0 bases at V and 4 bases at J, with 9 bases in the middle. The CDR3 is made up of 14 amino acids. Germline loops: CDR1 LGHNA, CDR2 YSLEER. The CDR3 region has the DNA TGCGCCAGCAGCCAAGAGGGGAAGGGCTATGGCTACACCTTC. It codes for CASSQEGKGYGYTF.

The chain recombines TRBV6-5 with TRBJ2-3, with 7 bases fitting TRBD1. CDR3 length: 12 amino acids. With 5 bases clipped from V and 9 bases from J, the junction kept 5 bases outside the gene matches. Germline CDR1 is MNHEY and CDR2 is SVGAGI. The CDR3 sequence: CASSADRATQYF. As DNA, the CDR3 is TGTGCCAGCAGTGCCGACAGGGCGACGCAGTATTTT.

This clonotype showed up just a few times. The genes are TRBV9 and TRBJ2-1; 7 bases are shared with TRBD2. V lost 3 bases to trimming and J lost 4 bases; unmatched junction nucleotides: 7. Germline V gene lookup returns CDR1 SGDLS and CDR2 YYNGEE. The CDR3 extends over 15 amino acids. Written as DNA, the CDR3 is TGTGCCAGCAGCGGCCCGACTAGCTCGTACAATGAGCAGTTCTTC. Its protein is CASSGPTSSYNEQFF.

This clonotype was observed a handful of times. CDR3 protein: CASSQSGPPSSYEQYF. CDR3 DNA sequence: TGCGCCAGCAGCCAATCTGGACCTCCGAGCTCCTACGAGCAGTACTTC. The chain has TRBV4-3 and TRBJ2-7; D not resolved. This CDR3 comprises 16 residues. The germline V and J ends were trimmed by 2 bases and 0 bases, with 14 bases remaining between them. Germline assignment: CDR1 LGHNA and CDR2 YSLEER.

This clonotype was counted between two and nine times. The rearrangement links TRBV5-1 to TRBJ2-3, with D perhaps matching TRBD1 (5 bases). The V gene lost 4 bases and the J gene lost 0 bases, with 12 bases spanning the gap. This CDR3 comprises 15 residues. Germline loops: CDR1 SGHRS, CDR2 YFSETQ. CDR3 in amino acids: CASSPGAGSTDTQYF. DNA of the CDR3: TGCGCCAGCAGCCCTGGTGCAGGGAGCACAGATACGCAGTATTTT.

This clonotype turned up a few times. This chain joins TRBV20-1 and TRBJ1-5; 8 bases fit TRBD1. Germline loops: CDR1 DFQATT, CDR2 SNEGSKA (reference sequence). The CDR3 runs 18 residues. Trimming at V came to 6 bases and at J to 1 base, leaving 17 bases not matched to a gene. The CDR3 loop is CSAQKPGRGRWSNQPQHF. The CDR3 DNA follows: TGCAGTGCCCAAAAGCCAGGCAGGGGGCGGTGGAGCAATCAGCCCCAGCATTTT.